This T cell receptor (beta chain) was identified during a study of blood T cells in healthy people across ages. The sample providers were healthy Caucasian people from Russia, aged roughly 6 to 90. Together with a sample-barcoded 5' primer, a J-beta primer mix was included in a second PCR lasting about 7 to 11 cycles. Each of the cDNA molecules was tagged by a template-switch adaptor with 12 random nucleotides. Each CDR3 protein gets one entry after TCRdb re-called the 5' RACE reads with MiXCR. Seen here are 600,000 to 1,000,000 distinct CDR3 sequences, roughly 64% observed once, and the top ten hold 22%. Overall study findings and caveats: Researchers deemed the diversity estimates from one million T cells underestimates.

Remarks on this clonotype: Its antigen is unidentified.

Trimming removed 4 bases at V and 6 bases at J, with 19 bases between. Germline V gene lookup returns CDR1 LGHNA and CDR2 YSLEER. CDR3 size: 15 residues. Sample: blood. The sequence was collected from a man aged 25 to 40 in good health. This chain links TRBV4-3 with TRBJ2-7, with D possibly called TRBD1 or TRBD2 (6 bases each). This chain's CDR3 is CASSRDAGDSGEQYF. The CDR3 DNA follows: TGCGCCAGCAGCCGCGACGCAGGGGACTCCGGCGAGCAGTACTTC.